There are a few counts of the clone carrying this T cell receptor (beta chain). Its antigen is not known. This sample is drawn from a study of spatial heterogeneity in lung cancer. The wider study: Each time, sequencing found more beta-chain sequences than alpha-chain sequences. Study-wide points: Tumor TCRs that were ubiquitous and expanded showed up in blood more at resection than follow-up.

Time point of the sample: sample taken at primary tumor resection. The donors were about 72 patients with non-small cell lung cancer that was early-stage and untreated. CDR1 is SEHNR, CDR2 FQNEAQ, per germline (reference sequence). CDR3 length: 15 residues. V gave up 1 base and J gave up 6 bases; unmatched junction bases: 5. The presence of a unique molecular identifier marked each TCR cDNA molecule. TCRdb re-analysed the 5' RACE reads in MiXCR, keeping a single row per CDR3 protein. The sample holds over 50,000 distinct CDR3 sequences; 6.3% are singletons and the top ten take roughly 14%. The chain couples TRBV7-9 to TRBJ2-1, with 8 bases identical to TRBD2. This sequence originates from a female donor with early-stage non-small cell lung cancer. The source was PBMCs, collected at surgery. The CDR3 protein is CASSLGGTRFNEQFF. In DNA, the CDR3 is TGTGCCAGCAGCTTAGGGGGGACTAGGTTCAATGAGCAGTTCTTC.